Here is one T cell receptor beta chain with its context. Its specificity is not known. These data originate in a study of cytomegalovirus exposure and HLA in healthy donors. Notes on the study in general: Cytomegalovirus association was assigned to about 180 TCR beta chains. An ancestry cluster, one associated with Asian ancestry, reportedly showed fewer N-insertions than the roughly 670-donor mean in a later analysis. Researchers reportedly found TCR beta sequences accurately predicted most subjects' HLA-A and HLA-B alleles. Presence/absence analyses treated sequencing depth as roughly uniform across donors.

The PCR was carried out with 60 Vbeta primers and 13 Jbeta primers. Measured with immunoSEQ multiplex PCR; TCRdb has only the in-frame clones, and not every one. The sample includes roughly 80,000 clones, about 78% of them seen just once. The CDR3 has 10 amino acids. The chain employs TRBV21-1 and TRBJ2-2; the table names TRBD1, a call not compared with the DNA. TRBV21-1 is noted as a pseudogene. The source is a male donor in good health and CMV-seronegative. Material for sequencing was PBMCs. CDR3 nucleotides: TGTGCCAGCTCCAAAGGGGAGCTGTTTTTT. It is translated as CASSKGELFF.